This T cell receptor beta chain was profiled in a study of blood T cell repertoires in COVID-19. Study information: The samples span acute and convalescent COVID-19 from the United States, Italy and Spain.

This CDR3 has 14 amino acids. Trimming took 5 bases from V and 5 from J; bases not matched to a gene: 6. Germline lookup yields CDR1 MNHNY and CDR2 SVGAGI (reference sequence). Original methodology: Quantification of nucleated cells was approximated via reference gene primer amplification. The method was immunoSEQ multiplex PCR; TCRdb's version includes in-frame clones alone and lacks a portion of them. The DNA was the basis for D and trimming; V, J and clone size are from that table. The sample shows about 250,000 clones, about 85% of them seen only once. Cohorts were assigned according to the clinical history that participants reported. In the 2 weeks before study entry, exposed participants met a COVID-19 case, which was PCR-confirmed or clinician-diagnosed.

This chain links TRBV6-6 with TRBJ2-1, with 7 bases lining up with TRBD2. The TCR originated in a woman in her forties or fifties who had been exposed to COVID-19. The material sequenced was PBMCs or T cells enriched from blood (not recorded which). DNA for the CDR3: TGTGCCAGCAGTACGGGGGGTCTGGACAATGAGCAGTTCTTC. It translates to CASSTGGLDNEQFF.